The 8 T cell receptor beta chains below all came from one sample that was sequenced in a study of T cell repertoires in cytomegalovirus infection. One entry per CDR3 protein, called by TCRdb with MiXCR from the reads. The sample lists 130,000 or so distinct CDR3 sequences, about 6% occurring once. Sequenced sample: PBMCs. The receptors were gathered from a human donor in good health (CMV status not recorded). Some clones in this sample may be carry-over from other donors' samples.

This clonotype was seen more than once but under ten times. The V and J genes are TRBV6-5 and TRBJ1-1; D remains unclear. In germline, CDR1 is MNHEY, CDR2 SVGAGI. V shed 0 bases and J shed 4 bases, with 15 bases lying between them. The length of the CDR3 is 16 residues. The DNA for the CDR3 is TGTGCCAGCAGTTACTCTTGGACTCGCCGGGGCACTGAAGCTTTCTTT. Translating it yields CASSYSWTRRGTEAFF.

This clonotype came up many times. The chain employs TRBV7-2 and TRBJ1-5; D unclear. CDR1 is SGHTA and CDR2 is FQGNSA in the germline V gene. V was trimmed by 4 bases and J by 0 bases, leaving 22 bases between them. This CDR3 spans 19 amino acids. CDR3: CASSSVPLSGPYSNQPQHF. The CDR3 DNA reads TGTGCCAGCAGCTCGGTACCCTTGAGTGGGCCCTATAGCAATCAGCCCCAGCATTTT.

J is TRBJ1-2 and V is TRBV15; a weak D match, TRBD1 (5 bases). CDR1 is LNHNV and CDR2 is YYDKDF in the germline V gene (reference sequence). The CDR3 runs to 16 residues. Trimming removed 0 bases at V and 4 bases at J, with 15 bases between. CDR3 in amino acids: CATSRERGGGTYGYTF. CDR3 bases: TGTGCCACCAGCAGAGAACGGGGGGGGGGTACCTATGGCTACACCTTC.

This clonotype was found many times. This CDR3 is CASSWQGQKNEKLFF. CDR3 DNA sequence: TGTGCCAGCAGCTGGCAGGGACAGAAGAATGAAAAACTGTTTTTT. This rearrangement joins TRBV7-9 to TRBJ1-4; 7 nucleotides agree with TRBD1. The length of the CDR3 is 15 residues. V trimming: 4 bases; J trimming: 5 bases; junction bases outside the gene matches: 7. CDR1 is SEHNR and CDR2 is FQNEAQ in the germline V gene (reference sequence). The full variable domain, its missing parts supplied by reference TRBV7-9 and TRBJ1-4, is DTGVSQNPRHKITKRGQNVTFRCDPISEHNRLYWYRQTLGQGPEFLTYFQNEAQLEKSRLLSDRFSAERPKGSFSTLEIQRTEQGDSAMYLCASSWQGQKNEKLFFGSGTQLSVL.

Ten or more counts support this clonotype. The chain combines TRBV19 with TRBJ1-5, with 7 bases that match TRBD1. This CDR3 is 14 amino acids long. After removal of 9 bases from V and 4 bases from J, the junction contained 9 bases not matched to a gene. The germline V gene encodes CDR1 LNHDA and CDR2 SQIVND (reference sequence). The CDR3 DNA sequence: TGTGCCAGCCAGGGGGGACTTACAAATCAGCCCCAGCATTTT. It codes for CASQGGLTNQPQHF. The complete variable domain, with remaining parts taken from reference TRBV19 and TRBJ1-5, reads DGGITQSPKYLFRKEGQNVTLSCEQNLNHDAMYWYRQDPGQGLRLIYYSQIVNDFQKGDIAEGYSVSREKKESFPLTVTSAQKNPTAFYLCASQGGLTNQPQHFGDGTRLSIL.

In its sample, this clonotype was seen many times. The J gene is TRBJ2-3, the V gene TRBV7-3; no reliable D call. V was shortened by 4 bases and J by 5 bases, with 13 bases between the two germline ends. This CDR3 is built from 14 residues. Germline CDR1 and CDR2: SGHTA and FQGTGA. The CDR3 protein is CASSSGLPEDTQYF. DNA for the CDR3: TGTGCCAGCAGCTCTGGCCTCCCGGAAGATACGCAGTATTTT.

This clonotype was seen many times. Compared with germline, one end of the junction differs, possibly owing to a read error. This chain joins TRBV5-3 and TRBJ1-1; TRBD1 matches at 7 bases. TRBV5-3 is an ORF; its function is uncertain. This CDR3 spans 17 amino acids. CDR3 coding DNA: TGTGCCAGCAGCTTGCCGCCCCGACAGGGACCGAACACTGAAGCTTTCTTT. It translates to CASSLPPRQGPNTEAFF.

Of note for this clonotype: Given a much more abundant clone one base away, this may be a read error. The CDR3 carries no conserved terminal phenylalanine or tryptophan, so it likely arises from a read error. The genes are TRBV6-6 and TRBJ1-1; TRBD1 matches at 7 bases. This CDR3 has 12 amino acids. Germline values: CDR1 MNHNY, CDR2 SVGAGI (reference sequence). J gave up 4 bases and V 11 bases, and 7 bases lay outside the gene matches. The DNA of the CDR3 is TGTGCCGGCCGGACAGGCGGCACTGAAGCTTTCTTA. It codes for CAGRTGGTEAFL.